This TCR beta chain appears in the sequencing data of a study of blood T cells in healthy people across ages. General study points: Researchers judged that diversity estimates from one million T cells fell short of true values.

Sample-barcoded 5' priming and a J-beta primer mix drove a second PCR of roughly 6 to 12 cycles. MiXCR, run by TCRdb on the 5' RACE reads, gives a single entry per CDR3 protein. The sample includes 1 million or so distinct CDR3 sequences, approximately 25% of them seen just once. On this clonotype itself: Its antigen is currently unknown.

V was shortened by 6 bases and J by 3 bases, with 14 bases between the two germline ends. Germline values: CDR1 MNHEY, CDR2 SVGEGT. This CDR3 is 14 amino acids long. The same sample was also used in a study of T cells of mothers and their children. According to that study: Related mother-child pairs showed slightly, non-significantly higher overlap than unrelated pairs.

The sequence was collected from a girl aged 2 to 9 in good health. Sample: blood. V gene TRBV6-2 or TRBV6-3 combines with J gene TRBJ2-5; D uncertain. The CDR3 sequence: CASREQVMEETQYF. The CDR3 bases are TGTGCCAGCAGAGAACAAGTTATGGAAGAGACCCAGTACTTC.